This section outlines one TCR beta chain sequence together with its context. This sample stems from a study of blood T cells in healthy people across ages. Together with a sample-barcoded 5' primer, a J-beta primer mix was included in a second PCR lasting 7 to 11 cycles. One entry per CDR3 protein, called by TCRdb with MiXCR from the 5' RACE reads. The data show some 900,000 distinct CDR3 sequences, roughly 52% seen once. Trimming took 4 bases from V and 4 from J, leaving 17 bases between them. The V gene's germline CDR1 is DFQATT and CDR2 SNEGSKA (reference sequence). The CDR3 is 15 residues long. The sequence was collected from a man aged 25-45 years in good health. What was sequenced was blood. The rearrangement uses TRBV20-1 and TRBJ2-1, with a possible D match to TRBD2 (5 bases). The CDR3 DNA reads TGCAGTGCTAAGCGACTCTCCGGGGATTACAATGAGCAGTTCTTC. It is translated as CSAKRLSGDYNEQFF.